This entry lists 9 T cell receptor beta chains sequenced from one sample in a study of glioma-infiltrating T cells after dendritic cell vaccination. This table comes from immunoSEQ multiplex PCR, and its TCRdb copy is limited to in-frame clones, with some not included. The table has about 76,000 clones, around 90% seen once. The time point here: after dendritic cell vaccination, including at tumor progression/relapse. The specimen comprised blood, sampled after dendritic cell vaccination. The receptors here all came from a human donor with glioblastoma.

V is TRBV5-4 and J is TRBJ2-6; D is possibly TRBD2 (6 bases). Trimming stripped 1 base from V and 3 bases from J, with 14 bases between. CDR3 length: 17 amino acids. The germline gives CDR1 SGHNT, CDR2 YYREEE (reference sequence). As DNA, the CDR3 is TGTGCCAGCAGCTTGAGGGCGACTAGTTATGGGGCCAACGTCCTGACTTTC. Translation: CASSLRATSYGANVLTF.

The sample holds a few counts of this clone. V usage is TRBV5-6 and J usage is TRBJ1-4; possible D gene TRBD1, 5 bases. The CDR3 totals 16 residues. Trimming left V 4 bases short and J 5 bases short, with 18 bases between. Germline loops: CDR1 SGHDT, CDR2 YYEEEE. CDR3 region: CASSPPGGSRNEKLFF. DNA for the CDR3: TGTGCCAGCAGCCCCCCCGGGGGGTCCCGAAATGAAAAACTGTTTTTT.

This chain's CDR3 is CASSQSRASSGANVLTF. The CDR3 DNA sequence: TGCGCCAGCAGCCAAAGCAGGGCAAGCTCTGGGGCCAACGTCCTGACTTTC. The chain combines TRBV4-3 with TRBJ2-6, with D possibly being TRBD1 (5 bases). The CDR3 totals 17 residues. Trimming took off 2 bases at V and 0 bases at J, with 11 bases between the two ends. The germline V gene has CDR1 LGHNA and CDR2 YSLEER.

The V gene is TRBV2, the J gene TRBJ1-1, with D possibly being TRBD1 (6 bases). The germline gives CDR1 SNHLY, CDR2 FYNNEI. The ends were cut back, 4 bases at V and 4 bases at J, with 16 bases in the middle. The CDR3 extends over 15 amino acids. The CDR3 region has the DNA TGTGCCAGCAGTGGATTGCGGGGGGCGAGCACTGAAGCTTTCTTT. Its translation: CASSGLRGASTEAFF.

For the CDR3, the DNA is TGTGCCAGCAGTTCGACAGGGTACGGCTACACCTTC. This encodes CASSSTGYGYTF. The chain couples TRBV27 to TRBJ1-2; 7 bases are shared with TRBD1. CDR1 MNHEY and CDR2 SMNVEV come from the germline V gene (reference sequence). The junction had 4 bases not matched to a gene; V was cut back by 4 bases and J by 8 bases. The CDR3 runs 12 residues.

The V call is TRBV6-1, the J call TRBJ1-5; 10 nucleotides line up with TRBD1. Germline values: CDR1 MNHNS, CDR2 SASEGT. V lost 4 bases and J lost 7; bases outside the gene matches: 10. The CDR3 covers 16 residues. The CDR3 spells CASSAGGQGRLQPQHF. Here the CDR3 DNA reads TGTGCCAGCAGTGCTGGGGGACAGGGGAGGCTACAGCCCCAGCATTTT.

The V call is TRBV11-2, the J call TRBJ2-1; 13 bases line up with TRBD2. Germline V CDR1 and CDR2: SGHAT, FQNNGV. The V segment lost 5 bases and the J segment 0 bases; nucleotides outside the gene matches: 10. The CDR3 spans 19 residues. CDR3 in amino acids: CASSLLAGGPTSSYNEQFF. The CDR3 nucleotides read TGTGCCAGCAGCCTACTAGCGGGAGGGCCTACGAGCTCCTACAATGAGCAGTTCTTC.

The CDR3 spells CASSPREVRYEQYF. The CDR3 DNA sequence: TGTGCCAGCAGCCCCAGGGAGGTCAGGTACGAGCAGTACTTC. The chain has TRBV7-9 and TRBJ2-5; the D gene is possibly TRBD2 (6 bases). TRBJ2-7 explains the end of the DNA better; the J call may be wrong. CDR3 length: 14 amino acids. Germline-derived CDR1 and CDR2 are SEHNR and FQNEAQ (reference sequence).

The chain combines TRBV5-4 with TRBJ1-2; D gene uncertain. This CDR3 is 14 amino acids long. Germline CDR1 is SGHNT and CDR2 is YYREEE (reference sequence). Trimming shortened V by 0 bases and J by 6 bases, and 12 bases separated the two germline ends. CDR3 bases: TGTGCCAGCAGCTTGGGTACCCTCCCAGATGGCTACACCTTC. Translated, it gives CASSLGTLPDGYTF.